Shown below are 10 T cell receptor beta chains from a single sample sequenced in a study of blood T cell repertoires in COVID-19. Assay: immunoSEQ multiplex PCR; the TCRdb copy retains only in-frame clones and omits some. Among around 350,000 clones, more than 75% were seen once, and the ten largest hold about 2.9%. The sample comprised peripheral blood. The source is a human donor in a cohort sampled during active COVID-19.

The chain employs TRBV19 and TRBJ1-3; no firm D call. Germline-derived CDR1 and CDR2 are LNHDA and SQIVND (reference sequence). V lost 7 bases, J lost 2 bases, and 15 bases lay in between. The CDR3 is 15 residues long. CDR3 in amino acids: CASIQVAVTGNTIYF. The CDR3, as DNA: TGTGCCAGTATCCAAGTCGCGGTAACTGGAAACACCATATATTTT.

V gene TRBV5-5 combines with J gene TRBJ2-2, with 8 bases that match TRBD2. With V trimmed by 3 bases and J by 5 bases, 9 bases remained unmatched. The length of the CDR3 is 16 residues. The germline V gene encodes CDR1 SGHKS and CDR2 YYEKEE (reference sequence). The CDR3 sequence is CASSSPGTRGTGELFF. The CDR3 DNA sequence: TGTGCCAGCAGCTCCCCCGGGACTAGGGGAACCGGGGAGCTGTTTTTT.

The V gene is TRBV6-1, the J gene TRBJ1-5, with 9 bases aligning to TRBD1. Trimming removed 2 bases from V and 7 bases from J; junction bases left unmatched: 6. CDR1 is MNHNS, CDR2 SASEGT, per germline. The CDR3 sequence is 15 residues long. Here the CDR3 reads CASSEKTGGSQPQHF. CDR3 in DNA: TGTGCCAGCAGTGAAAAAACAGGGGGCTCACAGCCCCAGCATTTT.

The V and J genes are TRBV18 and TRBJ2-2, with 15 bases that match TRBD2. Unmatched junction bases numbered 6, after V lost 5 bases and J lost 5 bases. The CDR3 spans 17 residues. Per germline, CDR1 KGHSH and CDR2 LQKENI. Here the CDR3 DNA reads TGTGCCAGCTCATGGACTAGCGGGGGGGCCTCGACCGGGGAGCTGTTTTTT. Amino acids: CASSWTSGGASTGELFF. Complete variable domain (other parts from reference TRBV18 and TRBJ2-2): NAGVMQNPRHLVRRRGQEARLRCSPMKGHSHVYWYRQLPEEGLKFMVYLQKENIIDESGMPKERFSAEFPKEGPSILRIQQVVRGDSAAYFCASSWTSGGASTGELFFGEGSRLTVL.

V gene TRBV28 combines with J gene TRBJ1-4; weak D call: TRBD1 (5 bases). There are 13 residues in the CDR3. Germline V lookup: CDR1 MDHEN, CDR2 SYDVKM. V lost 8 bases to trimming and J lost 4 bases, with 11 bases between them. This chain's CDR3 is CASQDTGNEKLFF. CDR3 in DNA: TGTGCCAGCCAGGACACCGGTAATGAAAAACTGTTTTTT.

This clone was observed a single time. This chain uses TRBV6-6 with TRBJ1-4, with TRBD1 matching 8 bases. Trimming removed 6 bases from V and 10 bases from J; junction bases left unmatched: 16. CDR1 and CDR2 from the germline V gene are MNHNY and SVGAGI (reference sequence). CDR3 length equals 16 residues. CDR3 sequence: CASSLRTGRPGGKLFF. As DNA, the CDR3 is TGTGCCAGCAGCCTTCGGACAGGGCGACCGGGAGGAAAACTGTTTTTT.

Here the CDR3 DNA reads TGTGCCAGCAGCTGGGACAGGGGCACCGGGGAGCTGTTTTTT. Encoded protein: CASSWDRGTGELFF. This rearrangement joins TRBV5-4 to TRBJ2-2; 10 nucleotides line up with TRBD1. CDR3 length: 14 amino acids. V lost 3 bases to trimming and J lost 4 bases; unmatched junction nucleotides: 0. Germline values: CDR1 SGHNT, CDR2 YYREEE (reference sequence).

The table lists this clone with a count of one. The chain links TRBV28 to TRBJ2-7, with 9 bases aligning to TRBD1. Germline V gene sequence: CDR1 MDHEN, CDR2 SYDVKM. Trimming took 5 bases from V and 5 from J; bases not matched to a gene: 7. CDR3 length equals 14 residues. The chain's CDR3 is CASSLPDRGDEQYF. In DNA form, the CDR3 reads TGTGCCAGCAGTCTACCGGACAGGGGCGACGAGCAGTACTTC. The full variable domain, in which reference TRBV28 and TRBJ2-7 provide the parts outside the CDR3, is DVKVTQSSRYLVKRTGEKVFLECVQDMDHENMFWYRQDPGLGLRLIYFSYDVKMKEKGDIPEGYSVSREKKERFSLILESASTNQTSMYLCASSLPDRGDEQYFGPGTRLTVT.

The chain joins TRBV4-1 to TRBJ2-1; 9 bases are a match to TRBD2. The CDR3 length is 16 residues. Trimming took 0 bases from V and 8 from J; bases not matched to a gene: 8. CDR1 is MGHRA, CDR2 YSYEKL, per germline. In nucleotides, the CDR3 is TGCGCCAGCAGCCAAGATTGGCGGGAGGGACTACATGAGCAGTTCTTC. This encodes CASSQDWREGLHEQFF.

The chain is built from TRBV20-1 and TRBJ1-2, with 9 bases fitting TRBD1. V shed 5 bases and J 8 bases; nucleotides not matched to a gene: 3. In germline, CDR1 is DFQATT, CDR2 SNEGSKA (reference sequence). The CDR3 extends over 11 amino acids. The CDR3 DNA follows: TGCAGTGCTGGGACAGGGCGGGGCTACACCTTC. It translates to CSAGTGRGYTF.